This T cell receptor beta chain emerged from a study of blood T cells in healthy people across ages. The authors ran a second PCR of roughly 6 to 12 cycles using a sample-barcoded 5' primer and a J-beta primer mix. TCRdb reprocessed the 5' RACE reads via MiXCR and lists one record per CDR3 protein. The profile shows around 1.7 million distinct CDR3 sequences, roughly 28% of them singletons. This clonotype was detected a few times. The sequenced sample consisted of blood. This TCR was recovered from a woman in her 30s in good health.

Here the CDR3 reads CATSDSPGLAADITDTQYF. The CDR3 region has the DNA TGTGCCACCAGTGACTCGCCGGGACTAGCGGCAGATATTACAGATACGCAGTATTTT. The chain is built from TRBV24-1 and TRBJ2-3; 11 positions match TRBD2. The CDR3 runs to 19 residues. The trim removed 4 bases at V and 3 bases at J, leaving 14 bases unmatched. CDR1 and CDR2 (germline): KGHDR, SFDVKD.